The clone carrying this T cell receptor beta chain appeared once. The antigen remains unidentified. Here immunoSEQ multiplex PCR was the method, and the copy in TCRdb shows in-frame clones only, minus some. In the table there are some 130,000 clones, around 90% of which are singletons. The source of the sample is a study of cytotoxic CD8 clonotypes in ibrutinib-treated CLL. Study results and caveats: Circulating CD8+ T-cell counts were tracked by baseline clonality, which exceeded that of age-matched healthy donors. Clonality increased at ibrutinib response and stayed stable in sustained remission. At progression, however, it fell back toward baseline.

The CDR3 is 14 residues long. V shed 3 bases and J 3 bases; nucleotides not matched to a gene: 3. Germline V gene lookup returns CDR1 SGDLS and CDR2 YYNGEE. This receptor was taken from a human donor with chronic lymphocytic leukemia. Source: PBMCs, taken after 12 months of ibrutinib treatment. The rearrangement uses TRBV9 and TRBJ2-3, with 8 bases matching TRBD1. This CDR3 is CASSGHRGTDTQYF. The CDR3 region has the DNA TGTGCCAGCAGCGGGCACAGGGGGACAGATACGCAGTATTTT.